These T cell receptor beta chains were read from a single sample in a study of blood T cell repertoires in COVID-19. The protocol was immunoSEQ multiplex PCR, while the TCRdb copy is restricted to in-frame clones and leaves out a portion. Among roughly 150,000 clones listed, 80% to 85% were seen once. The specimen sequenced was peripheral blood. The source is a man aged 65-85 years with active or convalescent COVID-19. Each CDR3 is given with its conserved first and last residue. Clone size is shown for a subset of rows, as once, few, many or a class of expanded clone.

V	J	size	length	CDR3
TRBV30	TRBJ2-2	few	15	CAWSTGTGATGELFF
TRBV29-1	TRBJ2-7	-	14	CSVERTGLRSEQYF
TRBV19	TRBJ1-6	-	16	CASSMAMGQGYSPLHF
TRBV4-3	TRBJ1-1	-	16	CASSQDPTVKVTEAFF
TRBV29-1	TRBJ1-4	-	14	CSVLRDRGDEKLFF
TRBV28	TRBJ1-5	-	16	CASSLRGHGDNQPQHF
TRBV2	TRBJ1-5	-	15	CASSERQGYNQPQHF
TRBV7-9	TRBJ1-2	-	13	CASSLGTGRGYTF
TRBV6-2/TRBV6-3	TRBJ2-7	-	18	CASSYSRGLAGGRYEQYF
TRBV4-1	TRBJ2-1	-	12	CASKGDPNEQFF
TRBV24-1	TRBJ2-1	-	13	CATAGTDINEQFF
TRBV7-9	TRBJ1-2	-	15	CASSLALGGQNGYTF
TRBV6-5	TRBJ1-5	once	14	CASSRGYSNQPQHF
TRBV30	TRBJ2-3	-	16	CAWSPGTSGFTDTQYF
TRBV7-7	TRBJ2-3	-	13	CASSLTGGDTQYF
TRBV24-1	TRBJ2-2	-	19	CATSDSPGQKRGQGGELFF
TRBV10-1	TRBJ2-1	-	15	CASSHGGGWINEQFF
TRBV18	TRBJ1-2	-	15	CASSPLEGAGYGYTF
TRBV11-3	TRBJ2-3	-	18	CASSSLAGGGYTVDTQYF
TRBV24-1	TRBJ2-2	-	16	CATSDRTGGLSGELFF
TRBV30	TRBJ2-4	-	16	CAWSLPGQGRKNIQYF
TRBV15	TRBJ2-3	-	14	CATTQRIGWGTQYF
TRBV7-2	TRBJ2-3	-	15	CASSLARGSTDTQYF
TRBV7-8	TRBJ2-2	-	16	CASSEDFHGNTGELFF
TRBV9	TRBJ2-3	-	14	CASSEDRVPDTQYF
TRBV28	TRBJ2-7	-	16	CASSLRSGRGFFEQYF
TRBV6-2/TRBV6-3	TRBJ2-1	-	13	CASSYRGNNEQFF
TRBV3-1/TRBV3-2	TRBJ2-3	-	15	CASSQDRGGTDTQYF
TRBV5-1	TRBJ1-4	-	14	CASSLMGGGEKLFF
TRBV15	TRBJ1-2	-	16	CATSRDRGSNLYGYTF
TRBV2	TRBJ1-5	-	12	CASSAATETQHF
TRBV7-2	TRBJ2-5	few	15	CASSLGARGQETQYF
TRBV6-2/TRBV6-3	TRBJ1-1	-	20	CASSYQAIPGQGSLNTEAFF
TRBV12-3/TRBV12-4	TRBJ1-1	once	12	CASSLAGGRAFF
TRBV9	TRBJ2-1	-	22	CASSVDPWTSGRAKYRQVEQFF
TRBV2	TRBJ1-2	-	12	CASTQGGRGYTF
TRBV5-4	TRBJ1-1	-	13	CASSLGGGTEAFF
TRBV11-3	TRBJ2-2	-	13	CASSLGTWGELFF
TRBV28	TRBJ1-4	-	15	CASSLIRVANEKLFF
TRBV18	TRBJ2-1	-	13	CASSPFDRTLEFF
TRBV11-2	TRBJ2-7	few	14	CASSLMQATYEQYF